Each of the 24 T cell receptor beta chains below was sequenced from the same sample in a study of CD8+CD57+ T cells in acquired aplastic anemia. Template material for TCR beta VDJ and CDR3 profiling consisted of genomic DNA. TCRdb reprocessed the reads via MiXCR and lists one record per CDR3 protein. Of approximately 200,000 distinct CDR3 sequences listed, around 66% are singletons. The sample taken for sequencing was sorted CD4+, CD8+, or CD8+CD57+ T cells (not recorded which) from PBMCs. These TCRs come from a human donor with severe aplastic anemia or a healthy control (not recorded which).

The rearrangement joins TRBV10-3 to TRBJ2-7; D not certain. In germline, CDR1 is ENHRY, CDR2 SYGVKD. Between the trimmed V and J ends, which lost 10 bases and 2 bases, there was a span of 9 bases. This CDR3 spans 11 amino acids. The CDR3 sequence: CATLEAYEQYF. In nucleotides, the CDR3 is TGTGCCACCCTTGAGGCCTACGAGCAGTACTTC.

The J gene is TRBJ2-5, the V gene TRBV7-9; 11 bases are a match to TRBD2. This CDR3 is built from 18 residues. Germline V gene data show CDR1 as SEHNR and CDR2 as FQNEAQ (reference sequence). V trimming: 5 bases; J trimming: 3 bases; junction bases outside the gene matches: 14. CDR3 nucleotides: TGTGCCAGCAGCCGTGCAGGTAGCGGGGGGGCTTTGGAAGAGACCCAGTACTTC. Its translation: CASSRAGSGGALEETQYF.

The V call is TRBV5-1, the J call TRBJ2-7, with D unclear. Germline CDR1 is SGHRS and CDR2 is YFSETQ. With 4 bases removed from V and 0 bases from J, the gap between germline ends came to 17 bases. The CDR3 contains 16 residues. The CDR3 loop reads CASSLSLPTISYEQYF. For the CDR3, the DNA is TGCGCCAGCAGCCTGAGTCTCCCAACGATCTCCTACGAGCAGTACTTC.

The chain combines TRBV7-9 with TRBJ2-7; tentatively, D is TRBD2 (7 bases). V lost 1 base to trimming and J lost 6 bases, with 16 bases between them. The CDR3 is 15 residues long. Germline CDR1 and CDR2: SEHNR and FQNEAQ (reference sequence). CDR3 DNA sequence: TGTGCCAGCAGCTTAGAACAGGGACTACCTGGCGAGCAGTACTTC. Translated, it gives CASSLEQGLPGEQYF. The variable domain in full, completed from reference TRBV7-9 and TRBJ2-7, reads DTGVSQNPRHKITKRGQNVTFRCDPISEHNRLYWYRQTLGQGPEFLTYFQNEAQLEKSRLLSDRFSAERPKGSFSTLEIQRTEQGDSAMYLCASSLEQGLPGEQYFGPGTRLTVT.

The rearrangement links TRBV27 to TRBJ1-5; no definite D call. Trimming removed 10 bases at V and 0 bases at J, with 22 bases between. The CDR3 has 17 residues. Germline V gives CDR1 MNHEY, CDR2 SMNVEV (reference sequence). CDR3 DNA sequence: TGTGCCACCGAATTATTGACGGCGGGGTTTAGCAATCAGCCCCAGCATTTT. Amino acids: CATELLTAGFSNQPQHF.

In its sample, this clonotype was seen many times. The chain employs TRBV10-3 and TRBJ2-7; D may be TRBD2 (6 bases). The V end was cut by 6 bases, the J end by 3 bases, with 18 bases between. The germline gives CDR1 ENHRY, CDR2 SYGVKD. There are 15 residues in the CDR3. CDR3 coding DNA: TGTGCCATCAGAGTACGGGACTCCCTGGACTACGAGCAGTACTTC. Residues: CAIRVRDSLDYEQYF.

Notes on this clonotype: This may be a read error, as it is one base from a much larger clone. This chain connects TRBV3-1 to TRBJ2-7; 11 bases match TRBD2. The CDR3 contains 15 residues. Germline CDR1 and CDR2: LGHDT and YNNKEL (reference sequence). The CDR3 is CASGQTLAGVYEQYF. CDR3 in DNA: TGTGCCAGCGGCCAGACACTAGCGGGAGTCTACGAGCAGTACTTC.

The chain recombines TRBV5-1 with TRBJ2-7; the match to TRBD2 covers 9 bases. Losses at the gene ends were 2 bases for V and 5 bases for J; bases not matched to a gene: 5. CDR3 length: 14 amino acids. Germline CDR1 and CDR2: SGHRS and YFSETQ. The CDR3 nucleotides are TGCGCCAGCAGCTTCGGGGGACTAGCCCACGAGCAGTACTTC. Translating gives CASSFGGLAHEQYF.

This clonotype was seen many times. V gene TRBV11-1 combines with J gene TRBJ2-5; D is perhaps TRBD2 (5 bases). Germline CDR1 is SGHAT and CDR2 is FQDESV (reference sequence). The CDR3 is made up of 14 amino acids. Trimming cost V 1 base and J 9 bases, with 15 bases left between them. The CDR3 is CASSLVSPGSSQYF. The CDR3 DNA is TGTGCCAGCAGCTTAGTGAGCCCGGGGAGTTCCCAGTACTTC.

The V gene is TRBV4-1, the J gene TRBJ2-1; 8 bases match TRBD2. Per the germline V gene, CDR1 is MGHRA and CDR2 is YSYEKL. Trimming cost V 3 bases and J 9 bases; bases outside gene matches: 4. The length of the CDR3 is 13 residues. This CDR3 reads CASSQQLAAEQFF. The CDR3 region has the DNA TGCGCCAGCAGCCAGCAACTAGCGGCTGAGCAGTTCTTC.

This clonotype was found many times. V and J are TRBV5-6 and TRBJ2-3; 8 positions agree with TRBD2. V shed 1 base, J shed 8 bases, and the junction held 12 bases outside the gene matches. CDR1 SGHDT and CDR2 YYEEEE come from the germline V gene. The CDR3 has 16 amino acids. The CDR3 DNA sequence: TGTGCCAGCAGCTTGATCCGGGGGGGGGTTTTAGGTACGCAGTATTTT. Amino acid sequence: CASSLIRGGVLGTQYF.

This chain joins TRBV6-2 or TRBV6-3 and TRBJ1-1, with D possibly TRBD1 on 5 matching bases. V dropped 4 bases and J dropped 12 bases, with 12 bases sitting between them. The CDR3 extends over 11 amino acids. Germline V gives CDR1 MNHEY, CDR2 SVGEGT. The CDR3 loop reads CASSWARVTFF. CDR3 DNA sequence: TGTGCCAGCAGTTGGGCCAGGGTGACTTTCTTT.

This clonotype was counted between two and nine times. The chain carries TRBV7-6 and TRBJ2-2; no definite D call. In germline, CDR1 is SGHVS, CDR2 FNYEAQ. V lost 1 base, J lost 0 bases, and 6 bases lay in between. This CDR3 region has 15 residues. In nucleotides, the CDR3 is TGTGCCAGCAGCTTAGTTTCCACGAACACCGGGGAGCTGTTTTTT. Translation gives CASSLVSTNTGELFF.

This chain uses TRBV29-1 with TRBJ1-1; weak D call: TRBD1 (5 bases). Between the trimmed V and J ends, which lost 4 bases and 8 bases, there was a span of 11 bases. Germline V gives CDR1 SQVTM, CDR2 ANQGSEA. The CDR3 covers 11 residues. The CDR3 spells CSVGDGAEAFF. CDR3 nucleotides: TGCAGCGTTGGGGATGGGGCAGAAGCTTTCTTT.

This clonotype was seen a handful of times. CDR3 sequence: CSVARDGEKLFF. CDR3 nucleotide sequence: TGCAGCGTTGCCAGGGACGGTGAAAAACTGTTTTTT. The rearrangement links TRBV29-1 to TRBJ1-4; a weak D match, TRBD1 (5 bases). Germline CDR1 SQVTM, CDR2 ANQGSEA. The CDR3 contains 12 residues. V was trimmed by 4 bases and J by 7 bases, leaving 10 bases between them.

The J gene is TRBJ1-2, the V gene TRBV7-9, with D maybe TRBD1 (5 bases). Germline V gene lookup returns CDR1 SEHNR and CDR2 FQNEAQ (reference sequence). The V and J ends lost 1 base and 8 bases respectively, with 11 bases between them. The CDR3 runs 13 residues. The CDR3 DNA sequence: TGTGCCAGCAGCTTAGGGCAGGGTGGAGGCTACACCTTC. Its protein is CASSLGQGGGYTF.

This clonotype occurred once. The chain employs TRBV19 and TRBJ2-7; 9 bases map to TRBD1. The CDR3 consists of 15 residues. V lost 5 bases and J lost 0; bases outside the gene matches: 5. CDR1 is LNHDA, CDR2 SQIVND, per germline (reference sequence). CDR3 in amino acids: CASSPGQGPSYEQYF. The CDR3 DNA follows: TGTGCCAGTAGTCCGGGACAGGGACCCTCCTACGAGCAGTACTTC.

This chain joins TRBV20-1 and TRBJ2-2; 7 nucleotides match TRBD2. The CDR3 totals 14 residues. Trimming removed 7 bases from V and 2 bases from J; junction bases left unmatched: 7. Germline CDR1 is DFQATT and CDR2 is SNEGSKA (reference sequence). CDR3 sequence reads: CSVGRGGNTGELFF. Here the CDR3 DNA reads TGCAGTGTTGGGAGGGGAGGAAACACCGGGGAGCTGTTTTTT.

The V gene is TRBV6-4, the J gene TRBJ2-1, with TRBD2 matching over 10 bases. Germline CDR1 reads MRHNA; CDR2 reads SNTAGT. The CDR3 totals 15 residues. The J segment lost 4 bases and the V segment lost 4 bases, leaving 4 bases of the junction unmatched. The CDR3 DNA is TGTGCCAGCAGTGCAAGCGGGGGGGATTACAATGAGCAGTTCTTC. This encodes CASSASGGDYNEQFF.

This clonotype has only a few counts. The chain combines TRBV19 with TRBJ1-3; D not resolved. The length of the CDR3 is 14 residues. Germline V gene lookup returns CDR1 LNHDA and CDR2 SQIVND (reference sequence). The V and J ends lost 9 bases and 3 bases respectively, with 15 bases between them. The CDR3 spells CASSQGPGGNTIYF. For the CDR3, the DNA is TGTGCCAGCAGCCAAGGGCCCGGTGGAAACACCATATATTTT.

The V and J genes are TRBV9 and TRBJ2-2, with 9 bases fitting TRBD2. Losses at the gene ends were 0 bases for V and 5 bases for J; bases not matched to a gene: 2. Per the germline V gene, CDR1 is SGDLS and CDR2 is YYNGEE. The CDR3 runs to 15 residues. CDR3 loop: CASSVGGLATGELFF. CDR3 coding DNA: TGTGCCAGCAGCGTAGGAGGACTAGCGACCGGGGAGCTGTTTTTT.

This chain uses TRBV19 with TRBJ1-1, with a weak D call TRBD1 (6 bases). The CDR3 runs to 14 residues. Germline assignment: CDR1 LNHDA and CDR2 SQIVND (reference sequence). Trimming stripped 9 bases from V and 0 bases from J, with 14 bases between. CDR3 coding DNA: TGTGCCAGCACGCAGGGGCGGATGAACACTGAAGCTTTCTTT. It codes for CASTQGRMNTEAFF. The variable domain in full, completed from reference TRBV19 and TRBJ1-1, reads DGGITQSPKYLFRKEGQNVTLSCEQNLNHDAMYWYRQDPGQGLRLIYYSQIVNDFQKGDIAEGYSVSREKKESFPLTVTSAQKNPTAFYLCASTQGRMNTEAFFGQGTRLTVV.

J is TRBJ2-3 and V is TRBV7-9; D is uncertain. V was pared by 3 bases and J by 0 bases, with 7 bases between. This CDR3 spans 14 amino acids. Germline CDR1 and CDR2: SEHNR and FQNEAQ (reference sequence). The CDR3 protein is CASSFEDSTDTQYF. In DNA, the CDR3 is TGTGCCAGCAGCTTTGAGGACAGCACAGATACGCAGTATTTT.

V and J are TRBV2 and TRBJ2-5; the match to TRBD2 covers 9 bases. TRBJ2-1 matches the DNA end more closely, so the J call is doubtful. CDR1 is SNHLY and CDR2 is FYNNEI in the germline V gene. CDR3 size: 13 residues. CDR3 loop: CASCLSGRREQFF. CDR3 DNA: TGTGCCAGCTGCTTGAGCGGGAGGCGTGAGCAGTTCTTC.